This TCR beta chain originates from a study of T-cell reconstitution after alpha-beta-depleted transplantation in children. This sample's TCRbeta library carried unique molecular identifier barcodes. Each CDR3 protein is one row after TCRdb ran MiXCR on the PCR reads. The table has about 220,000 distinct CDR3 sequences, about a sixth seen once. Per the germline V gene, CDR1 is DFQATT and CDR2 is SNEGSKA (reference sequence). The CDR3 has 16 residues. The trim removed 5 bases at V and 1 base at J, leaving 5 bases unmatched. Whole-study findings and limits: One year after transplant, T-cell counts and diversity came mostly from newly produced T cells.

With regard to this clonotype: Its antigen is unidentified.

Sequences were derived from PBMCs, mostly from graft donor cells, sampled 360 days after TCRalphabeta/CD19-depleted stem cell transplant. This rearrangement joins TRBV20-1 to TRBJ2-2, with 12 bases matching TRBD2. The TCR sequence derives from a male patient between 2 and 10 years old who had a stem cell transplant for acute lymphoblastic leukemia, so the T cells may come from the graft donor. The CDR3 protein is CSALLTSGGNTGELFF. CDR3 DNA: TGCAGTGCTCTCCTGACTAGCGGGGGGAACACCGGGGAGCTGTTTTTT.